This TCR beta chain is drawn from a study of CXCR3-negative and CXCR3-positive naive CD8 T cells. The overall study: Sequencing brought in about 135 million TRB reads altogether, and each library got about 1.5 +/- 0.3 million. The study, taken as a whole, reports: Sequencing showed both naive subsets with comparably high diversity, and memory CD8+ cells much lower. Naive cells with CXCR3 showed TRB CDR3s that were more hydrophobic than those in CXCR3-negative naive cells.

CDR1 and CDR2 from the germline V gene are SGHVS and FNYEAQ. The CDR3 length is 17 residues. Naive cells were sorted as CD45RO-, CCR7+, CD27+ and CD95-. Libraries of TRB cDNA were made by 5' RACE and carried UMIs. Each CDR3 protein gets one entry in TCRdb, which reprocessed the 5' RACE reads and gives no DNA. The sample yields around 56,000 distinct CDR3 sequences, of which the top ten take up about 0.42%. Comments on this clonotype: The antigen is undetermined.

This TCR was recovered from a human donor in good health. Some clones in this sample may be carry-over from other donors' samples. V usage is TRBV7-6 and J usage is TRBJ2-7; the D call of TRBD2 rests on TCRdb alone, since no DNA is present to check it. The sequenced sample consisted of naive CXCR3- CD8+ T cells from blood. Subset indicated: CD45RO-CCR7+CD27+CD95- naive CD8+ T cells lacking CXCR3 (TNR3-). This CDR3 reads CASSLASADYFSYEQYF.